The 20 T cell receptor beta chains given below trace back to one sample, sequenced in a study of cytomegalovirus exposure and HLA in healthy donors. 13 Jbeta primers and 60 Vbeta primers were used for the PCR. Produced via immunoSEQ multiplex PCR; TCRdb's table is partial and in-frame only. The table lists 150,000 to 200,000 clones, around 80% of them singletons. The sequenced sample was PBMCs. Receptors were obtained from a woman aged 25 to 39 in good health and CMV-seropositive.

V and J are TRBV10-2 and TRBJ2-7, with TRBD2 matching over 8 bases. The V gene end was trimmed by 1 base and the J gene end by 7 bases; junction bases not matched to a gene: 9. CDR3 size: 15 residues. The germline gives CDR1 WSHSY, CDR2 SAAADI. The CDR3 reads CASSEWLSGRGEQYF. The CDR3 DNA follows: TGCGCCAGCAGTGAGTGGTTGAGCGGGAGAGGTGAGCAGTACTTC.

The rearrangement links TRBV7-2 to TRBJ2-7; 8 bases agree with TRBD1. J was trimmed by 2 bases and V by 2 bases; bases with no gene match: 2. Germline V CDR1 and CDR2: SGHTA, FQGNSA. This CDR3 is built from 14 residues. The CDR3 loop is CASSLRDRTYEQYF. In nucleotides, the CDR3 is TGTGCCAGCAGCTTACGGGACAGGACCTACGAGCAGTACTTC.

This chain joins TRBV27 and TRBJ1-1; tentatively, D is TRBD1 (6 bases). Per germline, CDR1 MNHEY and CDR2 SMNVEV (reference sequence). This CDR3 is 13 amino acids long. Trimming took 3 bases from V and 5 from J, leaving 10 bases between them. CDR3 region: CASSLGRGTEAFF. The CDR3 nucleotides are TGTGCCAGCAGTTTGGGCAGGGGAACTGAAGCTTTCTTT.

The chain combines TRBV29-1 with TRBJ2-7; D perhaps matches TRBD2 (5 bases). V was trimmed by 3 bases and J by 0 bases, leaving 6 bases between them. The V gene's germline CDR1 is SQVTM and CDR2 ANQGSEA. The CDR3 extends over 12 amino acids. CDR3 in amino acids: CSVEGSSYEQYF. The CDR3 bases are TGCAGCGTTGAGGGGAGCTCCTACGAGCAGTACTTC.

CDR3 in DNA: TGTGCCAGCAGTTGGGGGACAGTCGGTTATGGCTACACCTTC. It translates to CASSWGTVGYGYTF. The J gene is TRBJ1-2, the V gene TRBV28; TRBD1 matches at 7 bases. This CDR3 contains 14 residues. CDR1 is MDHEN, CDR2 SYDVKM, per germline. V dropped 4 bases and J dropped 5; count of bases not matched to a gene: 7.

The chain joins TRBV5-1 to TRBJ2-7; TRBD2 matches 14 bases. V dropped 4 bases and J dropped 6; count of bases not matched to a gene: 9. The germline gives CDR1 SGHRS, CDR2 YFSETQ. The CDR3 length is 16 residues. The CDR3, as DNA: TGCGCCAGCAGCGCCGGGACTAGCGGGAGAACGGGCGAGCAGTACTTC. This translates into CASSAGTSGRTGEQYF.

Points on this clone: Other DNA sequences in the sample encode the same CDR3. The chain employs TRBV6-1 and TRBJ1-1; TRBD1 matches at 10 bases. Trimming took 6 bases from V and 0 from J; bases not matched to a gene: 1. The germline CDR1 and CDR2 sequences are MNHNS and SASEGT. The CDR3 is 14 amino acids. This CDR3 reads CASRDRGLNTEAFF. The CDR3 coding sequence is TGTGCCAGCAGAGACAGGGGGCTGAACACTGAAGCTTTCTTT.

The chain recombines TRBV7-8 with TRBJ1-1, with D possibly matching TRBD1 (5 bases). V lost 6 bases and J 1 base, leaving 9 bases between the germline ends. The CDR3 covers 13 residues. Per germline, CDR1 SGHVS and CDR2 FQNEAQ. CDR3 DNA sequence: TGTGCCAGCAGTCGGGGGGAGAACACTGAAGCTTTCTTT. Protein sequence: CASSRGENTEAFF.

This chain uses TRBV19 with TRBJ2-7; 11 bases match TRBD1. This CDR3 spans 15 amino acids. Trimming removed 6 bases from V and 7 bases from J; junction bases left unmatched: 11. Germline CDR1 is LNHDA and CDR2 is SQIVND (reference sequence). CDR3 sequence reads: CASSAGQGGTGEQYF. The CDR3 DNA reads as TGTGCCAGTAGCGCGGGACAGGGGGGGACGGGGGAGCAGTACTTC.

The rearrangement joins TRBV5-5 to TRBJ2-5; 7 bases line up with TRBD1. The junction had 3 bases not matched to a gene; V was cut back by 6 bases and J by 1 base. The germline V gene has CDR1 SGHKS and CDR2 YYEKEE (reference sequence). CDR3 size: 13 residues. This CDR3 is CASTRDSQETQYF. CDR3 DNA sequence: TGTGCCAGCACACGGGACAGCCAAGAGACCCAGTACTTC.

The chain combines TRBV25-1 with TRBJ1-5; perhaps TRBD1 as D (5 bases). The V end was cut by 5 bases, the J end by 9 bases, with 14 bases between. The CDR3 has 13 residues. Looked up from germline, CDR1 is MGHDK and CDR2 is SYGVNS. The CDR3 sequence: CASSSGIGRPQHF. Here the CDR3 DNA reads TGTGCCAGCAGTTCAGGGATTGGGCGGCCCCAGCATTTT.

A few counts support this clone. The chain links TRBV18 to TRBJ1-3; possible D gene TRBD1, 5 bases. The CDR3 has 17 residues. Germline V lookup: CDR1 KGHSH, CDR2 LQKENI. Trimming took 3 bases from V and 0 from J, leaving 15 bases between them. Written as DNA, the CDR3 is TGTGCCAGCTCACCGACAGACCCCGAATACTCTGGAAACACCATATATTTT. Translation: CASSPTDPEYSGNTIYF.

This clone was detected only a few times. The chain has TRBV4-3 and TRBJ1-5; D is undetermined. Between the trimmed V and J ends, which lost 0 bases and 4 bases, there was a span of 7 bases. CDR1 is LGHNA and CDR2 is YSLEER in the germline V gene. CDR3 length: 14 residues. The CDR3 DNA sequence: TGCGCCAGCAGCCAAGATCGGGTTAATCAGCCCCAGCATTTT. It specifies CASSQDRVNQPQHF.

This clone was counted between two and nine times. This chain links TRBV27 with TRBJ1-2, with 9 bases matching TRBD1. V gave up 6 bases and J gave up 1 base; unmatched junction bases: 9. The CDR3 sequence is 16 residues long. Germline V gives CDR1 MNHEY, CDR2 SMNVEV (reference sequence). This CDR3 is CASRGQGFSGNYGYTF. Written as DNA, the CDR3 is TGTGCCAGCAGGGGACAGGGATTCTCTGGTAACTATGGCTACACCTTC.

Of note for this clone: At the DNA level, this CDR3 is encoded by other sequences in the same sample as well. The chain employs TRBV7-8 and TRBJ1-2, with 7 positions matching TRBD1. Germline V gives CDR1 SGHVS, CDR2 FQNEAQ. V gave up 1 base and J gave up 5 bases; unmatched junction bases: 7. CDR3 size: 15 residues. The CDR3 loop is CASSLVSGQSYGYTF. Written as DNA, the CDR3 is TGTGCCAGCAGCTTAGTATCGGGACAGTCTTATGGCTACACCTTC.

The chain carries TRBV30 and TRBJ1-4; D possibly corresponds to TRBD1 (6 bases). Trimming took off 3 bases at V and 6 bases at J, with 11 bases between the two ends. Per germline, CDR1 GTSNPN and CDR2 SVGIG (reference sequence). There are 13 residues in the CDR3. CDR3 coding DNA: TGTGCCTGGAGCGAAAACAGGGATGAAAAACTGTTTTTT. It specifies CAWSENRDEKLFF. Looking up the rest from reference TRBV30 and TRBJ1-4 gives the full variable domain: SQTIHQWPATLVQPVGSPLSLECTVEGTSNPNLYWYRQAAGRGLQLLFYSVGIGQISSEVPQNLSASRPQDRQFILSSKKLLLSDSGFYLCAWSENRDEKLFFGSGTQLSVL.

The rearrangement joins TRBV28 to TRBJ2-7; D perhaps matches TRBD1 (5 bases). From germline, CDR1 is MDHEN and CDR2 SYDVKM. The CDR3 consists of 14 residues. V was clipped by 3 bases and J by 0 bases, with 9 bases between them. The CDR3 sequence is CASSFETVSYEQYF. CDR3 DNA sequence: TGTGCCAGCAGTTTTGAGACAGTCTCCTACGAGCAGTACTTC.

The chain has TRBV18 and TRBJ1-5, with D uncertain. This CDR3 has 14 amino acids. Germline V gene lookup returns CDR1 KGHSH and CDR2 LQKENI. Trimming took off 6 bases at V and 5 bases at J, with 14 bases between the two ends. CDR3: CASSAGIWDQPQHF. The CDR3 nucleotides read TGTGCCAGCTCCGCGGGGATTTGGGATCAGCCCCAGCATTTT. The variable domain in full, completed from reference TRBV18 and TRBJ1-5, reads NAGVMQNPRHLVRRRGQEARLRCSPMKGHSHVYWYRQLPEEGLKFMVYLQKENIIDESGMPKERFSAEFPKEGPSILRIQQVVRGDSAAYFCASSAGIWDQPQHFGDGTRLSIL.

The chain is built from TRBV28 and TRBJ1-2; D not certain. Germline CDR1 MDHEN, CDR2 SYDVKM. The CDR3 runs 15 residues. V was trimmed by 2 bases and J by 8 bases, leaving 18 bases between them. For the CDR3, the DNA is TGTGCCAGCAGTTTACCACCGACTATCGGCGGGGGCTACACCTTC. As protein: CASSLPPTIGGGYTF.

This chain uses TRBV18 with TRBJ1-1; no clear D gene. Between the trimmed V and J ends, which lost 4 bases and 1 base, there was a span of 10 bases. CDR3 size: 14 residues. Germline V gene data show CDR1 as KGHSH and CDR2 as LQKENI. DNA of the CDR3: TGTGCCAGCTCACGCCAGGTGGAGAACACTGAAGCTTTCTTT. Its protein is CASSRQVENTEAFF.